This TCR beta chain was recovered during a study of Graves' ophthalmopathy and Graves' hyperthyroidism. Whole-study findings and limits: Blood also held most thyroid clonotypes expanded above 0.001 frequency.

CDR1 and CDR2 (germline): MDHEN, SYDVKM. The CDR3 extends over 16 amino acids. The V and J ends lost 4 bases and 4 bases, in that order; junction bases with no gene match: 5. This clonotype was recorded at least ten times. Its antigen is not identified. Amplified TCR beta CDR3 regions were obtained using RNA transcripts as template. HTBI primers primed a first-round RT-PCR, and a second-round multiplex PCR followed. One entry per CDR3 protein, called by TCRdb with MiXCR from the multiplex PCR reads. Of around 470,000 distinct CDR3 sequences in the sample, approximately 15% were seen once. The sample taken for sequencing was blood. The TCR was taken from a woman aged 25 to 39 with Graves' ophthalmopathy. This rearrangement joins TRBV28 to TRBJ2-4; 12 bases fit TRBD2. In DNA, the CDR3 is TGTGCCAGCAGTTACGGACTAGCGGGGCCTAAAAACATTCAGTACTTC. It translates to CASSYGLAGPKNIQYF.